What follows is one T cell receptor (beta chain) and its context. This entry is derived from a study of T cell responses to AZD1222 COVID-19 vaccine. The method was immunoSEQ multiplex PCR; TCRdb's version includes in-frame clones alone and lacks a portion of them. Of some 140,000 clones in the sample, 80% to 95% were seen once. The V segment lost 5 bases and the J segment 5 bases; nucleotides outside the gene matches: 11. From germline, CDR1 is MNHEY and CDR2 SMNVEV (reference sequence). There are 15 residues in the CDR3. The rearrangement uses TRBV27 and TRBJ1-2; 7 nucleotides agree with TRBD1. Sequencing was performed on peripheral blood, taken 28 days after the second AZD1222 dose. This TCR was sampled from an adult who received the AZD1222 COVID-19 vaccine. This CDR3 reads CASSPGQITLYGYTF. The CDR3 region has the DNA TGTGCCAGCAGTCCGGGACAGATTACACTTTATGGCTACACCTTC.